This T cell receptor (beta chain) appears in the sequencing data of a study of cytomegalovirus exposure and HLA in healthy donors (dated by TCRdb to about 2017). About the investigation overall: In an earlier analysis of about 560 of the donors, 276 Gb of sequence data and approximately 120 million unique TCR beta sequences from about 190 million T cells were reported. An early release covering some 640 HLA-typed donors comprised approximately 300 gigabases of sequencing data and roughly 85 million unique TCR sequences. Of the 300 to 450 genotyped donors, over 65% fell in the genetic ancestry cluster associated with self-reported Caucasian donors. The study aimed to test whether cataloging public T cell receptors could reveal signatures of past pathogen exposure. The study profiled the T cell repertoires of 550 to 700 subjects by immunosequencing and related them to cytomegalovirus serostatus. A separate validation cohort of about 110 different subjects was used in addition to the approximately 700-subject first cohort. To predict cytomegalovirus infection status, the study combined high-throughput TCR immunosequencing, statistical association of individual TCRs with disease status, and machine learning. A later analysis re-examined previously published TCR beta repertoires from several hundred donors and added high-resolution HLA genotyping to investigate patterns of TCR occurrence. The later analysis used no new phenotypic data to find candidate immune exposures, relying instead on TCR beta sequences and their occurrence across donors. An earlier analysis of around 580 of the donors used high-throughput TCR beta sequencing to judge whether each TCR beta V gene segment behaved as functional or pseudogenic. Donor age, sex, ethnicity and CMV serostatus were compiled together with the repertoire data. A later genetic analysis used genome-wide SNP genotypes for about 60% of the roughly 700 donors, treating that subset as a discovery cohort. Every repertoire in the discovery cohort had been generated on one and the same sequencing platform. HLA typing covered class I and class II loci at four-digit resolution. Typing coverage varied by locus: about 620-630 donors for A, B, C, DRB1 and DQB1; under 550 for DQA1; nearly 610 for DPA1; approximately 490 for DPB1. Because of strong linkage in the cohort, five DR-DQ haplotypes were treated as single units for association and clustering. Among some 400 genotyped donors of the cohort, an average of approximately 240,000 unique TCR beta nucleotide sequences was sequenced per donor, of which about 19% were non-productive.

Study-level results and caveats: In a later analysis, several top co-occurrence clusters were reported to appear linked to parvovirus B19, influenza, CMV and Epstein-Barr virus. When HLA alleles, especially DR and DQ, strongly co-occurred, attributing TCR associations to individual alleles was difficult. The classifier was reported to diagnose cytomegalovirus status with high specificity and sensitivity in both the original and validation cohorts. The authors suggested that the approach could potentially be extended to other disease states and immunological phenotypes. For the cohort, immune exposure information was limited to CMV serostatus. The cohort was sequenced for TCR beta chains only, and without alpha or paired-chain data the features that could be detected were limited. Compared with equally common non-associated chains, HLA-associated TCR beta chains in a later analysis were more clonally expanded and had lower generation probabilities. A further reported finding was that TCR beta sequences accurately predicted the HLA-A and HLA-B alleles for most subjects in the first cohort. A cluster of highly shared sequence variants was judged likely to represent a technical artifact of the sequencing pipeline. Because counts were too low, roughly 17 rarely observed V segments, including chromosome 9 orphons, were left out of the earlier analysis of over 550 of the donors. Because some donors lacked HLA typing at each locus, the association tests relied only on the typed subset. In a later analysis, most CMV-associated TCR beta chains were found to appear HLA-restricted, with HLA associations seemingly driven largely by CMV exposure. Linkage disequilibrium might explain the correlated functional status among segregating V segments, but an unknown experimental factor could not be excluded. According to a later analysis, TCR association rates differed among HLA loci, with DRB1 alleles showing the most associated TCRs and HLA-C alleles showing the fewest. A later genetic analysis associated a missense DCLRE1C variant with V-gene and J-gene trimming of TCR beta chains, and an independent cohort replicated the association. In the study, some 180 TCR beta chains were listed as associated with cytomegalovirus. Roughly uniform sequencing depth across donors was assumed in presence/absence analyses, although this assumption may not hold. Broadly in line with IMGT annotations, most TCR beta V segments showed up in productive rearrangements about 87% or about 30% of the time in an earlier analysis of roughly 590 of the donors. In a later genetic analysis, fewer N-insertions in productive TCRs were reported among donors in an Asian-associated ancestry cluster than the roughly 640-donor mean. A later analysis associated about 17,000 TCR beta sequences with specific HLA alleles at a false discovery rate of 0.05. Across donors, most TCR sequences were observed very rarely, whereas some public TCRs were present in many individuals. A few of the identified cytomegalovirus-associated TCR beta chains were confirmed in vitro to be specific for cytomegalovirus antigens. The 87-base-pair reads could not distinguish some IMGT-functional V segments, including TRBV6-2 and TRBV6-3, so those segments were excluded.

CDR1 and CDR2, per the germline V gene, are SGHAT and FQNNGV. Trimming takes 8 bases from V and 2 bases from J, and the germline ends sit 9 bases apart. The CDR3 numbers 12 residues from cysteine through phenylalanine. Only the CDR3 portion is preserved as DNA: 36 bases, with reading frame beginning at the first base. The cohort consisted of 670 or so healthy bone marrow donors. All cohort members were sampled while nominally healthy, although unrecorded immune exposures were likely present. Of the 700 or so cohort members, 250 to 300 had a positive CMV serostatus and about 350 had a negative one, while no CMV serostatus was recorded for the donor. A peripheral blood sample was collected from each donor, and TCR beta sequencing was performed on peripheral blood mononuclear cells. The Qiagen DNeasy Blood Extraction Kit was used to extract genomic DNA from the blood cell samples. The table lists this clone with a count of one. Its target antigen remains unknown. Base qualities were left out, and no much larger clone turns up one base away.

The library was made by the immunoSEQ multiplex PCR assay. For the multiplex PCR, a mixture combining 60 forward primers for TCR Vbeta segments and 13 reverse primers for TCR Jbeta segments was used. Amplification of the CDR3 region of rearranged TCR beta genes was performed with a multiplex PCR assay on genomic DNA. On the Illumina HiSeq System, the amplified TCR beta libraries were sequenced as 87-base-pair reads. The published analysis was carried out like this. A later analysis counted tens of millions of unique TCR beta chains across the 650 to 800 repertoires, and 10 million to 11 million of these chains were shared by at least two donors. Raw reads were error-corrected and collapsed into unique sequences by a nearest-neighbor algorithm in which closely related sequences were merged to remove PCR and sequencing errors. To assign V, D and J gene segments, CDR3 sequences were aligned to IMGT reference sequences. For a sequence to be retained, a match of at least six nucleotides was required to both a V gene segment and a J gene segment. Rearrangements were called productive when the CDR3 lacked stop codons and stayed in frame with V and J; all others were non-productive. Following IMGT convention, CDR3 was defined as the stretch from the second conserved V-encoded cysteine up to the conserved J-encoded phenylalanine. The earlier analysis of 500 to 650 of the donors excluded any sequence lacking an unambiguous match to a single V gene segment. An earlier analysis of 450 to 650 of the donors called V segments functional above 56.7% productive rearrangements and segregating when the between-donor standard deviation exceeded 5%. A statistical classification framework was built to diagnose cytomegalovirus status from the catalog of TCR beta chain sequences. V and J gene assignment, in a later analysis, came from comparing TCR nucleotide sequences with IMGT/GENE-DB human TR gene sequences. The TCRdist pipeline was used in a later analysis to assign CDR3 sequences and most-parsimonious VDJ recombination scenarios. In a later analysis, every TCR beta chain was defined by the combination of its CDR3 amino acid sequence and its V-gene family, and reads without a unique V-gene family were dropped. A later analysis removed 592 highly shared, low-generation-probability nucleotide sequences to deal with suspected cross-contamination and a sequencing artifact. In a later analysis, a clonal expansion index was calculated for each public chain from normalized within-repertoire ranks of inferred template counts. A later analysis computed generation probabilities with a VDJ recombination model fitted to out-of-frame rearrangements, and checked the results against IGoR. In a later analysis, hypergeometric tests were used to score TCR-TCR, TCR-HLA and TCR-CMV co-occurrence, with a repertoire-size bias correction applied to TCR pairs. In a later analysis, false discovery rates were estimated by permuting HLA or CMV assignments 20 times. A later analysis grouped co-occurring TCRs with DBSCAN, adding TCRdist sequence similarity when clustering within HLA-allele-positive subsets. Repertoires with fewer than 30,000 or more than 120,000 public chains, plus five repertoires with anomalous nucleotide sharing, were excluded from co-occurrence clustering. This is the immuneACCESS table as TCRdb keeps it, with only in-frame sequences that have V and J called. A part of the clones is gone; compared with another copy, unresolved V genes explain less than half, and the rest is unexplained. Clonal size and the V and J genes are those of that table, whereas D and trimming came from the DNA. This sample comprises 50,000 to 70,000 clones, approximately 83% of them detected only once. The ten most abundant clones make up 1.5% to 2% of the sample.

This TCR was sampled from a human donor in good health. Sequencing was done on a sample of PBMCs. The sequence is built from TRBV11-2 and TRBJ1-2; the D segment cannot be called with confidence. CDR3 reads: CASGPGNYGYTF. Read as DNA, the sequence is TGTGCCAGCGGGCCAGGCAACTATGGCTACACCTTC.